A single sample is the source of the 29 T cell receptor beta chains below, sequenced in a study of identical twins' blood T cells. From the 5' RACE reads, TCRdb called clonotypes with MiXCR, one entry per CDR3 protein. This sample has a few hundred thousand distinct CDR3 sequences, with roughly 28% found just once. Input material: PBMCs. These receptors all come from a woman between 18 and 55 years old in good health.

This clonotype has a handful of counts. V is TRBV20-1 and J is TRBJ1-2, with D tentatively TRBD1 (6 bases). The CDR3 contains 13 residues. V was cut by 6 bases and J by 8 bases, with 19 bases left in between. Germline V gives CDR1 DFQATT, CDR2 SNEGSKA (reference sequence). The CDR3 DNA sequence: TGCAGTGCCCTACGGAGGGGGTTAGGGGGCTACACCTTC. Protein: CSALRRGLGGYTF.

This clonotype has at least ten counts. The J gene is TRBJ1-1, the V gene TRBV29-1; D unresolved. Germline V lookup: CDR1 SQVTM, CDR2 ANQGSEA. V was pared by 7 bases and J by 4 bases, with 22 bases between. CDR3 length: 15 amino acids. The CDR3 here is CSADGGRVWGTEAFF. The CDR3 nucleotides read TGCAGCGCAGACGGAGGCAGAGTGTGGGGCACTGAAGCTTTCTTT.

There are many counts of this clonotype. This chain connects TRBV5-4 to TRBJ2-4; D is undetermined. The V end lost 0 bases, the J end lost 5 bases, and 6 bases lay between the germline ends. Germline V gene sequence: CDR1 SGHNT, CDR2 YYREEE (reference sequence). The CDR3 is 13 residues long. The CDR3 sequence is CASSLGEENIQYF. CDR3 DNA sequence: TGTGCCAGCAGCTTGGGAGAGGAAAACATTCAGTACTTC.

This rearrangement joins TRBV6-2 or TRBV6-3 to TRBJ2-7, with TRBD2 matching 11 bases. Germline V CDR1 and CDR2: MNHEY, SVGEGT. After removal of 0 bases from V and 3 bases from J, the junction contained 1 base not matched to a gene. CDR3 length equals 15 residues. This CDR3 is CASSYSGTSGYEQYF. Written as DNA, the CDR3 is TGTGCCAGCAGTTACTCCGGGACTAGCGGCTACGAGCAGTACTTC.

Only a few counts were recorded for this clonotype. This chain joins TRBV20-1 and TRBJ1-2; 10 positions match TRBD1. V trimming: 4 bases; J trimming: 8 bases; junction bases outside the gene matches: 7. Germline V CDR1 and CDR2: DFQATT, SNEGSKA (reference sequence). The CDR3 spans 13 residues. In nucleotides, the CDR3 is TGCAGTGCTAATGACAGGGGGCGAGGAGGCTACACCTTC. As protein: CSANDRGRGGYTF.

The chain recombines TRBV19 with TRBJ1-4; D is uncertain. The CDR3 spans 15 residues. The germline CDR1 and CDR2 sequences are LNHDA and SQIVND (reference sequence). V was shortened by 8 bases and J by 14 bases, with 27 bases between the two germline ends. The CDR3 sequence: CASFSGDPRLKGLFF. CDR3 in DNA: TGTGCCAGTTTCAGCGGGGATCCTCGGTTGAAAGGTCTGTTTTTT.

This rearrangement joins TRBV27 to TRBJ2-1; D gene unclear. This CDR3 region has 10 residues. V was cut by 8 bases and J by 15 bases, with 14 bases left in between. CDR1 is MNHEY and CDR2 is SMNVEV in the germline V gene (reference sequence). The CDR3 is CASVGLRRFF. The CDR3 DNA sequence: TGTGCCAGCGTCGGGTTAAGGCGGTTCTTC.

V usage is TRBV4-1 and J usage is TRBJ1-1, with D hard to call. The CDR3 runs to 14 residues. V shed 1 base and J shed 2 bases, with 8 bases lying between them. The V gene's germline CDR1 is MGHRA and CDR2 YSYEKL. CDR3 residues: CASSQVAANTEAFF. The CDR3 DNA reads TGCGCCAGCAGCCAAGTGGCAGCCAACACTGAAGCTTTCTTT.

This clonotype has ten or more counts. V usage is TRBV3-1 and J usage is TRBJ2-3; D uncertain. Trimming took 2 bases from V and 4 from J, leaving 7 bases between them. Germline V gene sequence: CDR1 LGHDT, CDR2 YNNKEL (reference sequence). This CDR3 is 13 amino acids long. The CDR3 reads CASSQNGPDTQYF. CDR3 sequence (DNA): TGTGCCAGCAGCCAAAATGGGCCAGATACGCAGTATTTT.

The chain has TRBV11-2 and TRBJ1-4, with 8 bases fitting TRBD1. Germline CDR1 SGHAT, CDR2 FQNNGV. Trimming at V came to 3 bases and at J to 6 bases, leaving 3 bases not matched to a gene. The CDR3 runs 14 residues. CDR3 bases: TGTGCCAGCAGCTTTGGACAGGGATATGAAAAACTGTTTTTT. It encodes CASSFGQGYEKLFF.

The chain has TRBV5-1 and TRBJ1-3; TRBD1 might be the D (5 bases). Between the trimmed V and J ends, which lost 0 bases and 1 base, there was a span of 14 bases. Per germline, CDR1 SGHRS and CDR2 YFSETQ. There are 17 residues in the CDR3. Written as DNA, the CDR3 is TGCGCCAGCAGCTTGGGTCCGCAGGGCCATTCTGGAAACACCATATATTTT. Protein product: CASSLGPQGHSGNTIYF.

V usage is TRBV2 and J usage is TRBJ1-3, with D possibly being TRBD1 (5 bases). The V gene lost 8 bases and the J gene lost 0 bases, with 14 bases spanning the gap. Germline V gene lookup returns CDR1 SNHLY and CDR2 FYNNEI. The CDR3 runs to 15 residues. The CDR3 nucleotides read TGTGCCAGCGGGGAGGGGCCCCGCTCTGGAAACACCATATATTTT. It codes for CASGEGPRSGNTIYF.

This clonotype has more than one count but fewer than ten. J is TRBJ1-6 and V is TRBV7-3; the match to TRBD1 covers 10 bases. Germline CDR1 and CDR2: SGHTA and FQGTGA. The CDR3 covers 15 residues. The V and J ends lost 1 base and 10 bases, in that order; junction bases with no gene match: 4. Here the CDR3 DNA reads TGTGCCAGCAGCTTAAGTCGACAGGGGGCCTCACCCCTCCACTTT. Its protein product is CASSLSRQGASPLHF.

The J gene is TRBJ2-7, the V gene TRBV28; the match to TRBD1 covers 7 bases. This CDR3 has 12 amino acids. Per the germline V gene, CDR1 is MDHEN and CDR2 is SYDVKM. V shed 6 bases and J 7 bases; nucleotides not matched to a gene: 6. The DNA of the CDR3 is TGTGCCAGCAGCCACGACAGGGTAGAGCAGTACTTC. Translation: CASSHDRVEQYF. The variable domain in full, completed from reference TRBV28 and TRBJ2-7, reads DVKVTQSSRYLVKRTGEKVFLECVQDMDHENMFWYRQDPGLGLRLIYFSYDVKMKEKGDIPEGYSVSREKKERFSLILESASTNQTSMYLCASSHDRVEQYFGPGTRLTVT.

This clonotype has ten or more counts. The chain is built from TRBV5-6 and TRBJ2-2; D is perhaps TRBD1 (5 bases). Trimming took 3 bases from V and 0 from J, leaving 15 bases between them. CDR3 length equals 17 residues. Germline CDR1 and CDR2: SGHDT and YYEEEE. In DNA form, the CDR3 reads TGTGCCAGCAGCTCCTACAGGATCGACGCGAACACCGGGGAGCTGTTTTTT. This encodes CASSSYRIDANTGELFF.

The V gene is TRBV28, the J gene TRBJ1-5; no reliable D call. The CDR3 loop spans 10 amino acids. Germline CDR1 is MDHEN and CDR2 is SYDVKM. The V end was cut by 8 bases, the J end by 9 bases, with 8 bases between. CDR3 residues: CASGYRPQHF. The CDR3 region has the DNA TGTGCCAGCGGGTATCGGCCCCAGCATTTT.

This clonotype has at least ten counts. The CDR3 spells CASSHDTGELFF. CDR3 sequence (DNA): TGTGCCAGCAGCCACGACACCGGGGAGCTGTTTTTT. The chain employs TRBV3-1 and TRBJ2-2; D is unclear. Germline CDR1 LGHDT, CDR2 YNNKEL (reference sequence). CDR3 length: 12 residues. The V end was cut by 3 bases, the J end by 3 bases, with 2 bases between.

This clonotype occurred a few times. This chain uses TRBV20-1 with TRBJ1-1; D unclear. The length of the CDR3 is 14 residues. Germline V lookup: CDR1 DFQATT, CDR2 SNEGSKA (reference sequence). V gave up 6 bases and J gave up 1 base, with 15 bases separating them. The CDR3 loop is CSAFSGESNTEAFF. CDR3 sequence (DNA): TGCAGTGCCTTCAGCGGGGAGTCGAACACTGAAGCTTTCTTT.

This clonotype has more than one count but fewer than ten. The V call is TRBV20-1, the J call TRBJ1-2; D possibly corresponds to TRBD1 (6 bases). The CDR3 runs 13 residues. Germline V gives CDR1 DFQATT, CDR2 SNEGSKA (reference sequence). The V end lost 6 bases, the J end lost 6 bases, and 17 bases lay between the germline ends. The CDR3 region is CSASGHTGHGYTF. DNA for the CDR3: TGCAGTGCATCGGGACACACCGGGCATGGCTACACCTTC.

This clonotype appeared a few times. The chain has TRBV12-3 or TRBV12-4 and TRBJ2-2, with D tentatively TRBD1 or TRBD2 (5 bases each). Trimming took off 3 bases at V and 6 bases at J, with 14 bases between the two ends. The CDR3 runs to 15 residues. For the CDR3, the DNA is TGTGCCAGCAGTTTGGGGGTTTCTAGTTCCGGGGAGCTGTTTTTT. This sequence encodes CASSLGVSSSGELFF.

This clonotype was counted at least ten times. V gene TRBV6-1 combines with J gene TRBJ1-5; D remains unclear. CDR3 length: 13 residues. The V gene lost 6 bases and the J gene lost 3 bases, with 9 bases spanning the gap. CDR1 and CDR2 (germline): MNHNS, SASEGT. CDR3 nucleotides: TGTGCCAGCAGCACCATTATCAATCAGCCCCAGCATTTT. It is translated as CASSTIINQPQHF.

CDR3 sequence: CASTPPSPDTQYF. The CDR3 DNA reads as TGTGCCAGCACCCCTCCCAGCCCAGATACGCAGTATTTT. The V gene is TRBV12-3 or TRBV12-4, the J gene TRBJ2-3; D ambiguous. The V and J ends lost 7 bases and 4 bases respectively, with 12 bases between them. CDR3 length equals 13 residues.

This clonotype was detected only a few times. This chain connects TRBV29-1 to TRBJ2-1; no reliable D call. Germline V gives CDR1 SQVTM, CDR2 ANQGSEA. This CDR3 spans 10 amino acids. With 4 bases removed from V and 6 bases from J, the gap between germline ends came to 4 bases. This CDR3 reads CSVVANEQFF. CDR3 in DNA: TGCAGCGTTGTAGCCAATGAGCAGTTCTTC.

This sequence joins TRBV10-1 and TRBJ2-1, with 8 bases aligning to TRBD2. Losses at the gene ends were 2 bases for V and 1 base for J; bases not matched to a gene: 1. Germline CDR1 is WNHNN and CDR2 is SYGVQD (reference sequence). The CDR3 loop spans 15 amino acids. DNA of the CDR3: TGCGCCAGCAGTGAGAGCGGGAGATCCTACAATGAGCAGTTCTTC. Translated, it gives CASSESGRSYNEQFF.

This sequence joins TRBV20-1 and TRBJ2-7; D remains unclear. Deletions cut 1 base from V and 3 bases from J, with 10 bases between. The germline V gene encodes CDR1 DFQATT and CDR2 SNEGSKA (reference sequence). This CDR3 comprises 13 residues. The CDR3 sequence is CSARVADFYEQYF. The CDR3 DNA sequence: TGCAGTGCTAGAGTGGCCGACTTCTACGAGCAGTACTTC.

The chain employs TRBV12-5 and TRBJ2-5; D perhaps matches TRBD2 (6 bases). Germline values: CDR1 LGHNT, CDR2 FRNRAP. V gave up 1 base and J gave up 2 bases, with 14 bases separating them. This CDR3 spans 16 amino acids. The CDR3 sequence: CASGLARELYQETQYF. As DNA, the CDR3 is TGTGCTAGTGGTTTGGCACGGGAGCTATATCAAGAGACCCAGTACTTC.

The rearrangement links TRBV5-6 to TRBJ1-6; D is uncertain. Germline V gene lookup returns CDR1 SGHDT and CDR2 YYEEEE. Between the trimmed V and J ends, which lost 4 bases and 7 bases, there was a span of 6 bases. The CDR3 is made up of 12 amino acids. For the CDR3, the DNA is TGTGCCAGCAGCGAATTCAATTCACCCCTCCACTTT. Its protein is CASSEFNSPLHF.

This clonotype was observed a handful of times. The chain links TRBV20-1 to TRBJ1-5; 8 nucleotides line up with TRBD1. The V and J ends lost 5 bases and 5 bases, in that order; junction bases with no gene match: 2. CDR1 DFQATT and CDR2 SNEGSKA come from the germline V gene (reference sequence). This CDR3 is 12 amino acids long. The CDR3: CSASGGDQPQHF. In DNA form, the CDR3 reads TGCAGTGCTTCAGGGGGCGATCAGCCCCAGCATTTT.

The CDR3 protein is CASSVEPGQREAFF. In DNA form, the CDR3 reads TGTGCCAGCAGCGTAGAACCGGGACAGAGAGAAGCTTTCTTT. The chain recombines TRBV9 with TRBJ1-1; the match to TRBD1 covers 7 bases. The CDR3 has 14 amino acids. CDR1 is SGDLS, CDR2 YYNGEE, per germline. J lost 8 bases, V lost 0 bases, and 7 bases had no gene match. Together with reference TRBV9 and TRBJ1-1, the CDR3 gives the full variable domain: DSGVTQTPKHLITATGQRVTLRCSPRSGDLSVYWYQQSLDQGLQFLIQYYNGEERAKGNILERFSAQQFPDLHSELNLSSLELGDSALYFCASSVEPGQREAFFGQGTRLTVV.